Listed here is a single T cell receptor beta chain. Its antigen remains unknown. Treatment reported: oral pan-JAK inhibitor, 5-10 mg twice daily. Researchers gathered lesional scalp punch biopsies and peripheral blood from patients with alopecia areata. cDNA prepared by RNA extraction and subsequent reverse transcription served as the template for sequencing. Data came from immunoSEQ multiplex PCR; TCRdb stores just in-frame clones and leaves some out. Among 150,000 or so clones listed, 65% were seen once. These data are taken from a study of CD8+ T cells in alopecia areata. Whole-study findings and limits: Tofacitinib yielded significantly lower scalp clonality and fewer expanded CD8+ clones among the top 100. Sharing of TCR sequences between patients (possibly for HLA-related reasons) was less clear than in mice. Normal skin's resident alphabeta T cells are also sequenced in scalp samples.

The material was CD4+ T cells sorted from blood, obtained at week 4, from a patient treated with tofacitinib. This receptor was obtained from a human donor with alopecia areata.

CDR3 nucleotide sequence: TGTGCCAGCAGAAAAAGCTCTGGGGCCAACGTCCTGACTTTC. It encodes CASRKSSGANVLTF. The chain uses TRBV11-2 and TRBJ2-6; D gene uncertain. From germline, CDR1 is SGHAT and CDR2 FQNNGV. The ends were cut back, 6 bases at V and 0 bases at J, with 6 bases in the middle. This CDR3 is 14 amino acids long. The full variable domain, completed using reference TRBV11-2 and TRBJ2-6, is EAGVAQSPRYKIIEKRQSVAFWCNPISGHATLYWYQQILGQGPKLLIQFQNNGVVDDSQLPKDRFSAERLKGVDSTLKIQPAKLEDSAVYLCASRKSSGANVLTFGAGSRLTVL.